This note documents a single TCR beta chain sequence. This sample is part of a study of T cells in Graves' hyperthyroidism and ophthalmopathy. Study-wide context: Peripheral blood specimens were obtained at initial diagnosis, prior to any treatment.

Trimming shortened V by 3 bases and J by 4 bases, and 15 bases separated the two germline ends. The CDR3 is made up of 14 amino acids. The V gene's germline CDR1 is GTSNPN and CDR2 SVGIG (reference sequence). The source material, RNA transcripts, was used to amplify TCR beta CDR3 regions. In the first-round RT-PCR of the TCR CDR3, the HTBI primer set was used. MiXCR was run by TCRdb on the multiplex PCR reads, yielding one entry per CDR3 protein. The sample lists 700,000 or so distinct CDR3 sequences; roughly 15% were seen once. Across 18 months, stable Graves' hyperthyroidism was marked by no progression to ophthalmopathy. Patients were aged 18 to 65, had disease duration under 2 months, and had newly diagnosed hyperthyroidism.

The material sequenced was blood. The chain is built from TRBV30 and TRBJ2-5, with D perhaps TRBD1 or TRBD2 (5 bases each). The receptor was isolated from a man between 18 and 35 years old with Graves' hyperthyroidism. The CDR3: CAWRGAGSRETQYF. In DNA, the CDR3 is TGTGCCTGGAGAGGGGCAGGGAGCCGAGAGACCCAGTACTTC.